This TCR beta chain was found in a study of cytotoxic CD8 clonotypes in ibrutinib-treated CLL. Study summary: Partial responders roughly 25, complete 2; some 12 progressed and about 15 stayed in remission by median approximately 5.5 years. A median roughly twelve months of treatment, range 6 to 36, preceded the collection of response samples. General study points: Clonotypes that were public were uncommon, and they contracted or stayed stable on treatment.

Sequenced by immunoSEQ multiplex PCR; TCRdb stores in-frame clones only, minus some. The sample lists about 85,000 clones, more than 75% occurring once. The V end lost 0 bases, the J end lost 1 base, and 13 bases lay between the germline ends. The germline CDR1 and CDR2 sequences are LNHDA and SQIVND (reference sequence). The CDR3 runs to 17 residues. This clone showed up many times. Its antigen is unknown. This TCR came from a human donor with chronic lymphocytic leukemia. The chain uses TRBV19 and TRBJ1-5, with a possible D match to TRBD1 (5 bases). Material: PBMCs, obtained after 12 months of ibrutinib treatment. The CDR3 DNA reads TGTGCCAGTAGTATAGACTGGCAGGGCCGAAGCAATCAGCCCCAGCATTTT. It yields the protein CASSIDWQGRSNQPQHF.